This T cell receptor beta chain was sequenced during a study of blood T cell repertoires in COVID-19. Study at large: Acute and convalescent COVID-19 specimens originated in the United States, Italy and Spain. PBMCs, B-cell-depleted T cells, or T cells provided the cDNA or gDNA that made up the material.

CDR3 size: 14 residues. Germline CDR1 reads LNHDA; CDR2 reads SQIVND (reference sequence). Trimming removed 6 bases at V and 0 bases at J, with 11 bases between. Per the authors' pipeline: Scientists estimated how many nucleated cells there were by amplifying reference gene primers. Repertoires were generated with immunoSEQ multiplex PCR, while TCRdb's copy carries only in-frame clones and drops some. Clone size and the V and J calls come from that table; the DNA yielded D and trimming. The sample has roughly 45,000 clones; 65% to 90% are singletons. Recruited during active infection, patients (from Seattle) were subsequently followed longitudinally.

The TCR sequence derives from a woman older than 75 with COVID-19, enrolled during active disease. Input material: peripheral blood. This sequence joins TRBV19 and TRBJ1-1; D may be TRBD1 (6 bases). Here the CDR3 reads CASREQGLNTEAFF. The CDR3 DNA follows: TGTGCCAGTAGAGAACAGGGACTGAACACTGAAGCTTTCTTT.